The next 9 T cell receptor beta chains were all read from a single sample in a study of CD8+ T cells in alopecia areata. Reverse transcribed after extraction, RNA yielded cDNA as the sequencing template. The table came from immunoSEQ multiplex PCR; TCRdb's copy has only in-frame clones and leaves some out. The table shows about 120,000 clones, with around 49% occurring only once. Sequencing used CD8+ T cells sorted from blood, obtained at week 0. Receptors originate from a human donor with alopecia areata.

The chain has TRBV5-6 and TRBJ1-5; possible D gene TRBD1, 6 bases. V lost 2 bases and J lost 5, with 20 bases in between. This CDR3 comprises 17 residues. Germline-derived CDR1 and CDR2 are SGHDT and YYEEEE. The CDR3 coding sequence is TGTGCCAGCAGCTTTATGTCGGGGGCGCCGGGGGATCAGCCCCAGCATTTT. It is translated as CASSFMSGAPGDQPQHF.

The CDR3 DNA follows: TGTGCCAGCAGCCCCCCGGGACAGGGAGGCGATACGCAGTATTTT. Encoded protein: CASSPPGQGGDTQYF. This sequence joins TRBV7-9 and TRBJ2-3, with 9 bases identical to TRBD1. Germline CDR1 is SEHNR and CDR2 is FQNEAQ (reference sequence). Losses at the gene ends were 5 bases for V and 6 bases for J; bases not matched to a gene: 9. The CDR3 has 15 amino acids.

V is TRBV30 and J is TRBJ1-1; TRBD1 is a possible D gene (5 bases). Trimming removed 2 bases from V and 3 bases from J, with 13 bases in between. CDR3 length equals 14 residues. From germline, CDR1 is GTSNPN and CDR2 SVGIG (reference sequence). The chain's CDR3 is CAWSLDTGDTEAFF. The CDR3 DNA reads as TGTGCCTGGAGTTTGGACACGGGGGACACTGAAGCTTTCTTT. Full variable domain (missing parts from reference TRBV30 and TRBJ1-1): SQTIHQWPATLVQPVGSPLSLECTVEGTSNPNLYWYRQAAGRGLQLLFYSVGIGQISSEVPQNLSASRPQDRQFILSSKKLLLSDSGFYLCAWSLDTGDTEAFFGQGTRLTVV.

This clone has more than one count but fewer than ten. The chain combines TRBV5-6 with TRBJ2-7; D may correspond to TRBD1 or TRBD2 (5 bases each). Germline V lookup: CDR1 SGHDT, CDR2 YYEEEE. CDR3 size: 14 residues. Trimming took 0 bases from V and 2 from J, leaving 9 bases between them. CDR3 sequence: CASSLVGAAYEQYF. The CDR3 DNA sequence: TGTGCCAGCAGCTTGGTCGGGGCCGCCTACGAGCAGTACTTC.

This clone was detected only a few times. The chain uses TRBV6-5 and TRBJ2-7; a weak D match, TRBD1 (6 bases). The CDR3 totals 12 residues. CDR1 MNHEY and CDR2 SVGAGI come from the germline V gene. Trimming removed 5 bases at V and 4 bases at J, with 9 bases between. The CDR3 here is CASSMRGYEQYF. CDR3 nucleotides: TGTGCCAGCAGTATGAGGGGGTACGAGCAGTACTTC.

This clone appeared a few times. The chain carries TRBV7-2 and TRBJ1-2; no definite D call. Germline lookup yields CDR1 SGHTA and CDR2 FQGNSA. This CDR3 has 14 amino acids. V was pared by 3 bases and J by 3 bases, with 11 bases between. The CDR3 here is CASSFWERDYGYTF. The CDR3 DNA is TGTGCCAGCAGCTTTTGGGAGAGGGACTATGGCTACACCTTC.

This clone turned up a few times. This chain links TRBV30 with TRBJ2-3, with 8 positions matching TRBD1. Germline trimming cut 5 bases from V and 0 bases from J; bases unmatched to any gene: 19. This CDR3 has 19 residues. CDR1 and CDR2 (germline): GTSNPN, SVGIG (reference sequence). CDR3 residues: CAWVGLRGQGALSTDTQYF. DNA of the CDR3: TGTGCCTGGGTGGGGCTCCGAGGGCAGGGGGCCCTGAGCACAGATACGCAGTATTTT.

This clone was seen only a few times. This CDR3 is CSAPDSQETQYF. In nucleotides, the CDR3 is TGCAGCGCTCCGGACAGCCAAGAGACCCAGTACTTC. The chain recombines TRBV29-1 with TRBJ2-5; D perhaps matches TRBD1 (6 bases). The CDR3 sequence is 12 residues long. Germline V gene sequence: CDR1 SQVTM, CDR2 ANQGSEA. V was clipped by 7 bases and J by 1 base, with 10 bases between them.

V usage is TRBV27 and J usage is TRBJ2-7, with D perhaps given as TRBD1 or TRBD2 (6 bases each). The CDR3 runs 14 residues. V dropped 5 bases and J dropped 2 bases, with 13 bases sitting between them. CDR1 and CDR2 from the germline V gene are MNHEY and SMNVEV (reference sequence). The CDR3 is CASSTGWGAYEQYF. Written as DNA, the CDR3 is TGTGCCAGCAGTACAGGGTGGGGGGCCTACGAGCAGTACTTC.